The text below deals with one T cell receptor beta chain. The template was genomic DNA from peripheral blood, not RNA. These data come from a study of T cell repertoires in aging, cancer and after chemotherapy. The V gene lost 5 bases and the J gene lost 1 base, with 13 bases spanning the gap. This CDR3 comprises 14 residues. CDR1 and CDR2 from the germline V gene are SQVTM and ANQGSEA. Rearranged V-D-J TRB sequences were amplified with a mixed TRB-A/B primer pool. TCRdb used MiXCR to reprocess the multiplex PCR reads, holding one entry per CDR3 protein. Among 2,000 to 3,000 distinct CDR3 sequences listed, around 50% were seen once.

This receptor was identified in a human donor with a solid tumor. The rearrangement uses TRBV29-1 and TRBJ2-3; D is possibly TRBD1 or TRBD2 (5 bases each). The sample was blood. CDR3 in amino acids: CSVSYQGGTDTQYF. For the CDR3, the DNA is TGCAGCGTTTCCTATCAGGGAGGCACAGATACGCAGTATTTT.